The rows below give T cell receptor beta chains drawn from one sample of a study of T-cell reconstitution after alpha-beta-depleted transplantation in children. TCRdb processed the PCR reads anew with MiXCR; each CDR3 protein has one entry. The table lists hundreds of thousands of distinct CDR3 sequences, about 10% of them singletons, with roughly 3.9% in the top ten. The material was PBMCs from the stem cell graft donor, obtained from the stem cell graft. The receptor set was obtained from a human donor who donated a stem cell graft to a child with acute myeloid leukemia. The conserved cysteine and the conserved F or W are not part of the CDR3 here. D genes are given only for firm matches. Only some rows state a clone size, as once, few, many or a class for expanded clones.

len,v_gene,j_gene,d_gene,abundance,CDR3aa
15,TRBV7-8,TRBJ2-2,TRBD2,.,ASSHRGREENTGELF
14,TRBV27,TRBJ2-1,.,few,ASSARGVDYGNEQF
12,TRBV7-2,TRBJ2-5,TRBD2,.,ASSSALAGETQY
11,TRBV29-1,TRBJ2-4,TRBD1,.,SVAGGDRPIQY
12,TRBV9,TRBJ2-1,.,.,ASSVASFPNEQF
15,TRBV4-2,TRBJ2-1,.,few,ASSQGQERRHRLEQF
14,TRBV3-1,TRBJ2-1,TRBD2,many,ASTARTSASYNEQF
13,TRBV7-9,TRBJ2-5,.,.,ASSLGGGLVETQY
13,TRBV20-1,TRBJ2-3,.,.,SARAPASLQDKQY
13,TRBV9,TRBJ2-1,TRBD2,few,ASSARLAGDAEQF
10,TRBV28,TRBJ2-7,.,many,ASSLVGSEQY
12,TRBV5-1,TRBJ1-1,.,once,ASSLGAGNTEAF
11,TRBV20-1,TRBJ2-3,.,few,SARVELTDTQY
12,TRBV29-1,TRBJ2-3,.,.,SVLPPGRANTQY
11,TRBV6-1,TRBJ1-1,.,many,ASRETMNTEAF
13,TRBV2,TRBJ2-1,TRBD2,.,ASAKEREGRNEQF
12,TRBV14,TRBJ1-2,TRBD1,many,ASSDRQGFYGYT
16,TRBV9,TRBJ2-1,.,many,ASSVGGRGAATSNEQF
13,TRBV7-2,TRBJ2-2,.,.,ASSLDGSDTGELF
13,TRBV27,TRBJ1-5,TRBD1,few,ASSFGGQGRQPQH